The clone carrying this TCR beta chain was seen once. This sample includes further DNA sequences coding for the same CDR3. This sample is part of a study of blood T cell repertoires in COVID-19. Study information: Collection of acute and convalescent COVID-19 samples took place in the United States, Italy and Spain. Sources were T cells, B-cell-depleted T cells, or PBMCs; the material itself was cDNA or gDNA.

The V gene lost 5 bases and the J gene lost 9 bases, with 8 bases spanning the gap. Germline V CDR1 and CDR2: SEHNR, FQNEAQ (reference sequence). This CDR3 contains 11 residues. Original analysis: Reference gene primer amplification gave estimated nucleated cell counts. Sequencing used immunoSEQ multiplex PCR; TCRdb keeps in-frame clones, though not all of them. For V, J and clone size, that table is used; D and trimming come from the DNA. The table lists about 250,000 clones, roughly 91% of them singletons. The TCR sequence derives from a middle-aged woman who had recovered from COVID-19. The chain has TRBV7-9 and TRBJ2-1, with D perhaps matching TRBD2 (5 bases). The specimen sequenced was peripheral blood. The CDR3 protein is CASSPAGEQFF. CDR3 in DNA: TGTGCCAGCAGCCCCGCGGGTGAGCAGTTCTTC.